This is a list of T cell receptor beta chains from one sample in a study of T cell changes during pregnancy in multiple sclerosis. Only in-frame clones appear in the TCRdb table, and some are missing; sequencing was by immunoSEQ multiplex PCR. The table lists over 20,000 clones, about 89% of them singletons. The sample here was CD4+ T cells from peripheral blood mononuclear cells, taken in the third trimester of pregnancy. These receptors originate from a female donor in good health, enrolled as a control in a pregnancy study. Both conserved end residues are part of each CDR3. Fields, in order: V gene, D gene, J gene, CDR3 length, CDR3 DNA, CDR3 protein. A D gene is named only where the DNA matches it firmly.

v_gene: TRBV25-1; d_gene: TRBD1; j_gene: TRBJ1-6; len: 15; CDR3nt: TGTGCCAGCAGTGGTCGACAGGGGCTAAATTCACCCCTCCACTTT; CDR3aa: CASSGRQGLNSPLHF
v_gene: TRBV7-9; d_gene: .; j_gene: TRBJ1-1; len: 11; CDR3nt: TGTGCCAGCACCAACAGCCCTGAAGCTTTCTTT; CDR3aa: CASTNSPEAFF
v_gene: TRBV15; d_gene: .; j_gene: TRBJ1-5; len: 15; CDR3nt: TGTGCCACCAGCAAACAGGGATATAGCAATCAGCCCCAGCATTTT; CDR3aa: CATSKQGYSNQPQHF
v_gene: TRBV4-2; d_gene: TRBD2; j_gene: TRBJ2-1; len: 17; CDR3nt: TGTGCCAGCAGCCTCGGGACTAGCGGGGGACCCGACAATGAGCAGTTCTTC; CDR3aa: CASSLGTSGGPDNEQFF
v_gene: TRBV19; d_gene: .; j_gene: TRBJ2-7; len: 14; CDR3nt: TGTGCCAGTAGTCCTCAGGACAATCTGGGCGAGCAGTACTTC; CDR3aa: CASSPQDNLGEQYF
v_gene: TRBV10-2; d_gene: TRBD1; j_gene: TRBJ2-6; len: 20; CDR3nt: TGCGCCAGCAGTGATATTCGAGGGACAGGGGGGGACCCTGGGGCCAACGTCCTGACTTTC; CDR3aa: CASSDIRGTGGDPGANVLTF
v_gene: TRBV7-3; d_gene: TRBD1; j_gene: TRBJ2-7; len: 13; CDR3nt: TGTGCCAGCAGCCCGCGACAGGGCGGGGAGCAGTACTTC; CDR3aa: CASSPRQGGEQYF
v_gene: TRBV9; d_gene: TRBD1; j_gene: TRBJ2-5; len: 16; CDR3nt: TGTGCCAGCAGCGTAGCCCCGGGACAGGGCGGGGAGACCCAGTACTTC; CDR3aa: CASSVAPGQGGETQYF
v_gene: TRBV5-1; d_gene: .; j_gene: TRBJ1-6; len: 15; CDR3nt: TGCGCCAGCAGCTTGGAGGGACTGGGAAATTCACCCCTCCACTTT; CDR3aa: CASSLEGLGNSPLHF
v_gene: TRBV6-6; d_gene: TRBD2; j_gene: TRBJ2-7; len: 15; CDR3nt: TGTGCCAGCAAGGAGGCCGGGACTAGCGCCTACGAGCAGTACTTC; CDR3aa: CASKEAGTSAYEQYF